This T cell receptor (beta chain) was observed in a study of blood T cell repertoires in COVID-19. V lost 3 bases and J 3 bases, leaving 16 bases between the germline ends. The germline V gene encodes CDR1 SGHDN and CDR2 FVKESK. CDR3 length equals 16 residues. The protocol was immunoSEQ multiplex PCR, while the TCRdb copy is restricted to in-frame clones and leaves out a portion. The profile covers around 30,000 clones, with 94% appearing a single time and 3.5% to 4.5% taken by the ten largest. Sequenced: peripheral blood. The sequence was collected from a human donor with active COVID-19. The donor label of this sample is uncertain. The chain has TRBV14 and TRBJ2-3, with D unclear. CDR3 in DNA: TGTGCCAGCAGCCATAGAACCTTAGACGGGACAGATACGCAGTATTTT. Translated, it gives CASSHRTLDGTDTQYF.